The TCR beta chain under discussion was sequenced for a study of blood T cell repertoires in COVID-19. Per the germline V gene, CDR1 is MGHDK and CDR2 is SYGVNS. This CDR3 is built from 15 residues. Trimming removed 5 bases from V and 3 bases from J; junction bases left unmatched: 6. In the original analysis: By means of reference gene primer amplification, nucleated cell counts were estimated. Sequencing was performed with immunoSEQ multiplex PCR; in TCRdb, only in-frame clones are kept and a portion is missing. The V and J calls and clone size are taken from that table; D and trimming were inferred from the DNA. The data contain more than 95,000 clones, less than 90% of them singletons.

V and J are TRBV25-1 and TRBJ2-5, with TRBD1 matching 10 bases. Sequencing was performed on peripheral blood. The sequence was collected from a human donor in a cohort sampled during active COVID-19. CDR3 nucleotide sequence: TGTGCCAGCAGTCACCCCGGGACAGGGGAAGAGACCCAGTACTTC. The encoded protein is CASSHPGTGEETQYF.